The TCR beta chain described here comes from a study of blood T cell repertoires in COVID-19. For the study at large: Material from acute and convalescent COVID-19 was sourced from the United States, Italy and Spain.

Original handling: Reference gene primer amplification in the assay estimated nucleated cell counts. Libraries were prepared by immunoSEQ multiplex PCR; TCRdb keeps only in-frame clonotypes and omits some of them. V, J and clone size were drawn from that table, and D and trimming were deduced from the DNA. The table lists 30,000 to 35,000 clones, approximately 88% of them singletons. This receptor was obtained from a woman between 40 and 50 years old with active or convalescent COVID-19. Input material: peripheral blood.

The CDR3 DNA reads TGTGCCAGCAGCCACGGGGACAGGGGCTACGAGCAGTACTTC. Translating it yields CASSHGDRGYEQYF. The V gene is TRBV27, the J gene TRBJ2-7; the match to TRBD1 covers 10 bases. V lost 6 bases and J lost 3; bases outside the gene matches: 5. Germline V gene sequence: CDR1 MNHEY, CDR2 SMNVEV (reference sequence). This CDR3 has 14 amino acids.